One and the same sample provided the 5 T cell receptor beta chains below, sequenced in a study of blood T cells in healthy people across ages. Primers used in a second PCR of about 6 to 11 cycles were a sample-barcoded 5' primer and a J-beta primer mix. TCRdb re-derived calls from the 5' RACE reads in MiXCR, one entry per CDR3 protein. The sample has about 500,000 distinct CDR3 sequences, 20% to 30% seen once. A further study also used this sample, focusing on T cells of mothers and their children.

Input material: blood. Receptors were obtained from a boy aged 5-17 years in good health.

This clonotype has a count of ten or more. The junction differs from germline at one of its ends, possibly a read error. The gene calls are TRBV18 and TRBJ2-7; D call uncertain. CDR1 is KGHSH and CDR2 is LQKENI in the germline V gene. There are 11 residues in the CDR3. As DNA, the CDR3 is TGTGCCAGCTCCCCACCTGACGAGCAGTACTTC. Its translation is CASSPPDEQYF.

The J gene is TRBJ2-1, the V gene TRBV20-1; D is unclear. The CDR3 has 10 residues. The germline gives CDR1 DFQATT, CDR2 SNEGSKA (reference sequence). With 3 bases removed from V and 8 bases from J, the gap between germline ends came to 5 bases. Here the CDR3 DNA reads TGCAGTGCTAGCGGTGATGAGCAGTTCTTC. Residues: CSASGDEQFF.

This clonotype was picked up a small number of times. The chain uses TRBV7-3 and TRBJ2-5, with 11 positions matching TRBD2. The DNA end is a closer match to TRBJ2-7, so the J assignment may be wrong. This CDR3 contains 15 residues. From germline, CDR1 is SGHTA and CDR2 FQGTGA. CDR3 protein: CASSLELAGVNEQYF. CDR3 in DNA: TGTGCCAGCAGCTTGGAACTAGCGGGAGTAAACGAGCAGTACTTC.

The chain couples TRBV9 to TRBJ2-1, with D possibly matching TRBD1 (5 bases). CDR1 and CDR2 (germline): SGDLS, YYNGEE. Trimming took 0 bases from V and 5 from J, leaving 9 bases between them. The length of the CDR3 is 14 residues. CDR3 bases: TGTGCCAGCAGCGTAGATGCAGGGAACAATGAGCAGTTCTTC. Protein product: CASSVDAGNNEQFF.

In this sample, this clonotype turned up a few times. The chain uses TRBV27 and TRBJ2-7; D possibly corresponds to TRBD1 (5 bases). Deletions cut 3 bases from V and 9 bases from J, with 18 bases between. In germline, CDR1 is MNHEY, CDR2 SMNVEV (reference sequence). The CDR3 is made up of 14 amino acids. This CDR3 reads CASSFGGAQRAQYF. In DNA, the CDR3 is TGTGCCAGCAGTTTTGGTGGGGCACAAAGGGCGCAGTACTTC.